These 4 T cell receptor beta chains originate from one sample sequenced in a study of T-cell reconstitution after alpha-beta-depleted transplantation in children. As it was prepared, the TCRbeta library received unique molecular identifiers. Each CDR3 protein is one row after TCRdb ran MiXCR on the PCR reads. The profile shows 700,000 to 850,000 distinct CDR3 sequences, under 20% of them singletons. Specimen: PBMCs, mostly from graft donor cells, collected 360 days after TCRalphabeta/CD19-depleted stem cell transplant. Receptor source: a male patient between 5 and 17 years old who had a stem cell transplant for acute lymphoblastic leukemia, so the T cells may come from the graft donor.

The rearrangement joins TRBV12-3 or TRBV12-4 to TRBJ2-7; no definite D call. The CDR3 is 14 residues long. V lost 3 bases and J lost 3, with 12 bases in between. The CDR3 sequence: CASSLMDEYYEQYF. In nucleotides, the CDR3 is TGTGCCAGCAGTTTGATGGACGAGTACTACGAGCAGTACTTC.

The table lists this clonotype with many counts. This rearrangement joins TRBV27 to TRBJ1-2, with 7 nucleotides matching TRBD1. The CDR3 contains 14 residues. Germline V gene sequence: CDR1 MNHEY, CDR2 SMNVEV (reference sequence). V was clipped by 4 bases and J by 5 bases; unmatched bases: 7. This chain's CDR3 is CASSYGQGGYGYTF. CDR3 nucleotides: TGTGCCAGCAGTTATGGGCAGGGGGGTTATGGCTACACCTTC.

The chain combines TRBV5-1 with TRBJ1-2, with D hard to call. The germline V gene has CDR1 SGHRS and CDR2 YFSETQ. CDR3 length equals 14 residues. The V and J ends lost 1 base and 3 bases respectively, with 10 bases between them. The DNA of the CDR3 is TGCGCCAGCAGCTTGAGAGGGATTGACTATGGCTACACCTTC. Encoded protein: CASSLRGIDYGYTF.

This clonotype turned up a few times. CDR3 loop: CASSDWGGNEQFF. In DNA form, the CDR3 reads TGTGCCAGCAGCGACTGGGGGGGCAATGAGCAGTTCTTC. The chain links TRBV9 to TRBJ2-1, with TRBD2 identical over 7 bases. The CDR3 is 13 amino acids. V lost 3 bases, J lost 6 bases, and 3 bases stayed unmatched. CDR1 SGDLS and CDR2 YYNGEE come from the germline V gene.